This T cell receptor beta chain was captured by sequencing in a study of Ad26.COV2.S vaccination and SARS-CoV-2 variants. Study details: The study gave Ad26.COV2.S intramuscularly, once or twice 56 days apart. General study findings and limits: Assessments of TCR breadth and depth may have underestimated the total T cell responses. Reportedly, after vaccination the spike-specific CD8+ and CD4+ T cell responses displayed substantial breadth.

Method: immunoSEQ multiplex PCR; TCRdb's copy keeps in-frame clones and lacks some. The sample lists about 350,000 clones; 80% to 90% were seen once. To note about this clone: Antigen: not known.

Germline assignment: CDR1 MNHNS and CDR2 SASEGT. This CDR3 comprises 17 residues. J gave up 0 bases and V 0 bases, and 7 bases lay outside the gene matches. Treatment given: 19 received Ad26.COV2.S at low or high dose, single or two shots; roughly five received placebo; per-sample allocation not given. Specimen acquisition occurred on day 63 following the initial vaccine or placebo injection. The chain is built from TRBV6-1 and TRBJ2-7; 8 nucleotides match TRBD1. The sample in question was peripheral blood, obtained in a trial of Ad26.COV2.S vaccine versus placebo. This TCR was sampled from a person between 18 and 65 years old who received the Ad26.COV2.S COVID-19 vaccine or a placebo. Here the CDR3 reads CASSEAGGQDNSYEQYF. Written as DNA, the CDR3 is TGTGCCAGCAGTGAAGCAGGGGGACAGGACAACTCCTACGAGCAGTACTTC.